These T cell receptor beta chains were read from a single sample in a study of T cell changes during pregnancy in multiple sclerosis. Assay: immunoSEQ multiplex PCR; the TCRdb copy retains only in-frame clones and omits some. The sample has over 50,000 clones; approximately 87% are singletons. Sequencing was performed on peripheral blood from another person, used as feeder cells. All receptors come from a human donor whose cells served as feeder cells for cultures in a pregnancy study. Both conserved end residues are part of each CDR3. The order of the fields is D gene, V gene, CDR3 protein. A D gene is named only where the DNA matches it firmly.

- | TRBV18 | CASSPGGVGEKLFF
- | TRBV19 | CASSRHSYTGELFF
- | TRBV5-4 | CASSSTTGIEETQYF
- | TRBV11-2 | CASIRGGGTEAFF
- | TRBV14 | CASSLLGAAFHTGELFF
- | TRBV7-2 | CASSLSGLQETQYF
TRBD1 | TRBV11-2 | CASSLGPPDRDAGNTIYF
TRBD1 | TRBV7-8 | CASSLGRTGGNYGYTF
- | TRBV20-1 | CSADFGETQYF
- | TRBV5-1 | CASSPWRTDTEAFF